This TCR beta chain was identified during a study of human T cells and chemical hapten exposure. Time point given: patch test 2, 6 weeks after DPC sensitization. Specified treatment: therapeutic diphenylcyclopropenone sensitization with weekly scalp DPC. TCRdb re-called the RACE reads with MiXCR, one entry per CDR3 protein. The sample carries fewer than 85,000 distinct CDR3 sequences, about 9.4% recorded once. This clonotype has ten or more counts. Trimming took off 3 bases at V and 5 bases at J, with 8 bases between the two ends. Looked up from germline, CDR1 is SGHVS and CDR2 is FNYEAQ. This CDR3 is 13 amino acids long.

Specimen: whole blood, collected in connection with sensitization to the hapten diphenylcyclopropenone (DPC). The chain recombines TRBV7-6 with TRBJ1-5; D perhaps matches TRBD1 (6 bases). This receptor was obtained from a young woman with alopecia areata. Some clones in this sample may be carry-over from other donors' samples. CDR3 protein: CASSLDRDQPQHF. CDR3 sequence (DNA): TGTGCCAGCAGCTTGGACAGAGATCAGCCCCAGCATTTT.